These T cell receptor beta chains were read from a single sample in a study of blood T cell repertoires in COVID-19. Generated by immunoSEQ multiplex PCR, the TCRdb table keeps only in-frame clones and is missing some. The sample includes around 100,000 clones, roughly 83% seen only once; the top ten take around 0.77%. Sequencing used peripheral blood. Source of these receptors: a woman in her sixties or seventies with acute or convalescent COVID-19. Each CDR3 is given with its conserved first and last residue. Where a row states a size, it is once, few, many or the class of an expanded clone; other rows omit it.

V gene	J gene	clone size	CDR3 protein
TRBV5-6	TRBJ1-2	few	CASSLGRTAYGYTF
TRBV19	TRBJ1-1	few	CASSIPGQMNTEAFF
TRBV24-1	TRBJ1-2	few	CATSDPRPSGEVSGYTF
TRBV6-5	TRBJ2-3	.	CASSYLPGVSTDTQYF
TRBV15	TRBJ2-7	.	CATSSGGVVYEQYF
TRBV5-1	TRBJ2-2	.	CASRFRDRDYTGELFF
TRBV3-1/TRBV3-2	TRBJ1-4	.	CASSQGVQGDEKLFF
TRBV10-3	TRBJ1-5	.	CAISEGTGAPGSNQPQHF
TRBV19	TRBJ1-6	.	CASGDRGMPYNSPLHF
TRBV6-5	TRBJ1-1	.	CASSRQGKGTEAFF
TRBV19	TRBJ1-1	.	CASSIDLDRTEAFF
TRBV11-1	TRBJ2-1	.	CASGSRDSRTYNEQFF
TRBV10-3	TRBJ2-2	.	CAISLAGELFF
TRBV9	TRBJ2-7	.	CASSFRGVTPQYF
TRBV7-6	TRBJ2-7	.	CASSLRAGITYEQYF
TRBV10-3	TRBJ2-2	.	CAIRQGEDGELFF
TRBV28	TRBJ1-1	.	CASTLSGRREAFF
TRBV7-8	TRBJ2-3	.	CASSLAPRGDTQYF
TRBV7-8	TRBJ2-3	.	CASSLDRRTSTDTQYF
TRBV5-5	TRBJ2-6	.	CASSFTGVGANVLTF